What follows are 21 T cell receptor beta chains derived from one specimen sequenced in a study of T cell changes during pregnancy in multiple sclerosis. The repertoire was sequenced with immunoSEQ multiplex PCR; TCRdb's copy has only in-frame clones and lacks some. The table has about 23,000 clones, approximately 87% seen once. Sequencing used CD8+ T cells from peripheral blood mononuclear cells, obtained before pregnancy. The source of these receptors is a female donor with multiple sclerosis, enrolled in a pregnancy study.

The gene calls are TRBV27 and TRBJ2-7, with 11 bases identical to TRBD1. The germline gives CDR1 MNHEY, CDR2 SMNVEV (reference sequence). This CDR3 has 14 residues. V lost 4 bases and J lost 3; bases outside the gene matches: 2. CDR3 nucleotides: TGTGCCAGCAGTTCGGGACAGGGGGTCTACGAGCAGTACTTC. Translation: CASSSGQGVYEQYF.

The V gene is TRBV10-1, the J gene TRBJ2-2, with D possibly being TRBD1 (6 bases). This CDR3 spans 15 amino acids. V was pared by 3 bases and J by 4 bases, with 12 bases between. Germline V gives CDR1 WNHNN, CDR2 SYGVQD (reference sequence). The CDR3 nucleotides are TGCGCCAGCAGTGAATCAGGGGTTGGCACCGGGGAGCTGTTTTTT. Residues: CASSESGVGTGELFF.

The count of this clone is one. The CDR3 loop is CASSHTTSDYEQYF. The DNA of the CDR3 is TGCGCCAGCAGCCATACGACTAGCGATTACGAGCAGTACTTC. The rearrangement links TRBV4-1 to TRBJ2-7; 8 bases align to TRBD2. CDR3 size: 14 residues. Per germline, CDR1 MGHRA and CDR2 YSYEKL. V lost 3 bases to trimming and J lost 4 bases; unmatched junction nucleotides: 5.

V usage is TRBV6-4 and J usage is TRBJ2-1; 8 bases line up with TRBD2. V lost 3 bases to trimming and J lost 8 bases; unmatched junction nucleotides: 9. CDR1 and CDR2 from the germline V gene are MRHNA and SNTAGT. The CDR3 runs to 15 residues. The DNA for the CDR3 is TGTGCCAGCAGTGATGGCGGGAGGTATATCGATGAGCAGTTCTTC. Translation gives CASSDGGRYIDEQFF.

The chain recombines TRBV18 with TRBJ2-7; TRBD1 matches 7 bases. The CDR3 totals 15 residues. Losses at the gene ends were 1 base for V and 2 bases for J; bases not matched to a gene: 5. Germline CDR1 and CDR2: KGHSH and LQKENI. CDR3 in DNA: TGTGCCAGCTCACCACTGAGGGACAGAACCTACGAGCAGTACTTC. This codes for CASSPLRDRTYEQYF.

This clone is labeled medium-sized. The V gene is TRBV4-3, the J gene TRBJ2-6; D gene uncertain. CDR1 is LGHNA, CDR2 YSLEER, per germline. CDR3 size: 17 residues. V lost 1 base to trimming and J lost 0 bases, with 10 bases between them. CDR3 DNA sequence: TGCGCCAGCAGCCAAGCCGACACCAGCTCTGGGGCCAACGTCCTGACTTTC. It codes for CASSQADTSSGANVLTF.

A single count supports this clone. The CDR3 region is CAWSRGIEQFF. The CDR3 bases are TGTGCCTGGAGTAGAGGAATTGAGCAGTTCTTC. This chain connects TRBV30 to TRBJ2-1; D not certain. V lost 2 bases and J 9 bases, leaving 8 bases between the germline ends. Germline assignment: CDR1 GTSNPN and CDR2 SVGIG (reference sequence). The CDR3 length is 11 residues.

The V gene is TRBV10-1, the J gene TRBJ2-7; a weak D match, TRBD1 (5 bases). The CDR3 spans 15 residues. Germline-derived CDR1 and CDR2 are WNHNN and SYGVQD (reference sequence). Between the trimmed V and J ends, which lost 1 base and 3 bases, there was a span of 13 bases. The CDR3 here is CASSELKGRGYEQYF. The CDR3 region has the DNA TGCGCCAGCAGTGAGTTAAAGGGAAGGGGCTACGAGCAGTACTTC.

The chain uses TRBV18 and TRBJ2-7, with 8 nucleotides matching TRBD1. Germline V gene lookup returns CDR1 KGHSH and CDR2 LQKENI. Germline trimming cut 2 bases from V and 6 bases from J; bases unmatched to any gene: 3. This CDR3 spans 13 amino acids. For the CDR3, the DNA is TGTGCCAGCTCACCAGGACAGGGAGCCGAGCAGTACTTC. Amino acid sequence: CASSPGQGAEQYF.

The chain links TRBV18 to TRBJ1-1, with 9 bases fitting TRBD1. Germline V lookup: CDR1 KGHSH, CDR2 LQKENI. The V gene end was trimmed by 5 bases and the J gene end by 5 bases; junction bases not matched to a gene: 3. The CDR3 has 13 residues. The CDR3 here is CASSATGGTEAFF. The CDR3 region has the DNA TGTGCCAGCTCAGCGACAGGGGGGACTGAAGCTTTCTTT.

This clone was seen just once. The chain is built from TRBV27 and TRBJ2-1, with 10 bases aligning to TRBD2. Germline V gene lookup returns CDR1 MNHEY and CDR2 SMNVEV (reference sequence). With 1 base clipped from V and 3 bases from J, the junction kept 12 bases outside the gene matches. This CDR3 contains 19 residues. This CDR3 is CASSLLPSGRGLYYNEQFF. CDR3 DNA sequence: TGTGCCAGCAGTTTATTGCCCAGCGGGAGGGGACTATACTACAATGAGCAGTTCTTC.

This rearrangement joins TRBV5-1 to TRBJ1-2; D not resolved. V was shortened by 0 bases and J by 3 bases, with 9 bases between the two germline ends. CDR3 length: 14 amino acids. Germline loops: CDR1 SGHRS, CDR2 YFSETQ. CDR3 in DNA: TGCGCCAGCAGCTTGGAGCGGGTTGACTATGGCTACACCTTC. It specifies CASSLERVDYGYTF.

This chain connects TRBV30 to TRBJ1-4; 7 nucleotides align to TRBD1. The CDR3 runs to 17 residues. Per germline, CDR1 GTSNPN and CDR2 SVGIG (reference sequence). The J segment lost 0 bases and the V segment lost 4 bases, leaving 11 bases of the junction unmatched. The CDR3 loop reads CAWMTGTEGPTNEKLFF. For the CDR3, the DNA is TGTGCCTGGATGACCGGGACAGAGGGACCAACTAATGAAAAACTGTTTTTT.

The chain couples TRBV5-4 to TRBJ1-5; no firm D call. The CDR3 consists of 14 residues. Trimming shortened V by 0 bases and J by 5 bases, and 9 bases separated the two germline ends. Germline-derived CDR1 and CDR2 are SGHNT and YYREEE (reference sequence). The CDR3 DNA reads TGTGCCAGCAGCTTGGTGCCGGGAGATCAGCCCCAGCATTTT. Translation gives CASSLVPGDQPQHF.

CDR3 bases: TGTGCCAGTAGTTCCAGGAAAGACAGGGGAAAGGGCTTAATTGAAAAACTGTTTTTT. This gives the protein CASSSRKDRGKGLIEKLFF. The chain combines TRBV19 with TRBJ1-4; 8 bases map to TRBD1. With 5 bases clipped from V and 7 bases from J, the junction kept 21 bases outside the gene matches. The CDR3 is 19 amino acids. Germline CDR1 reads LNHDA; CDR2 reads SQIVND (reference sequence).

V gene TRBV6-1 combines with J gene TRBJ1-1; D remains ambiguous. The CDR3 contains 14 residues. The V end lost 11 bases, the J end lost 11 bases, and 27 bases lay between the germline ends. Per the germline V gene, CDR1 is MNHNS and CDR2 is SASEGT. The CDR3 reads CALSGRRGVKYAFF. In DNA form, the CDR3 reads TGTGCCCTCAGCGGGAGACGTGGGGTTAAGTATGCTTTCTTT.

V usage is TRBV28 and J usage is TRBJ1-4; D gene ambiguous. The CDR3 contains 13 residues. Between the trimmed V and J ends, which lost 6 bases and 4 bases, there was a span of 9 bases. CDR1 is MDHEN and CDR2 is SYDVKM in the germline V gene. The CDR3 DNA is TGTGCCAGCAGCCCCCCCTTTAATGAAAAACTGTTTTTT. This codes for CASSPPFNEKLFF.

The genes are TRBV14 and TRBJ2-7, with 12 bases aligning to TRBD2. From germline, CDR1 is SGHDN and CDR2 FVKESK. V lost 1 base to trimming and J lost 6 bases; unmatched junction nucleotides: 4. This CDR3 region has 15 residues. In DNA form, the CDR3 reads TGTGCCAGCAGCCAAGTTTCACTAGCGGGAGGCGAGCAGTACTTC. As protein: CASSQVSLAGGEQYF. Supplemented by reference TRBV14 and TRBJ2-7, the full variable domain reads EAGVTQFPSHSVIEKGQTVTLRCDPISGHDNLYWYRRVMGKEIKFLLHFVKESKQDESGMPNNRFLAERTGGTYSTLKVQPAELEDSGVYFCASSQVSLAGGEQYFGPGTRLTVT.

This chain uses TRBV4-1 with TRBJ1-3; D remains unclear. CDR3 size: 18 residues. V was clipped by 4 bases and J by 0 bases, with 19 bases between them. Germline CDR1 MGHRA, CDR2 YSYEKL. The DNA for the CDR3 is TGCGCCAGCAGCCGATCCCGGCGGGCAGTGAGCTCTGGAAACACCATATATTTT. Translating gives CASSRSRRAVSSGNTIYF.

This clone was observed a single time. The chain links TRBV2 to TRBJ2-7, with 11 positions matching TRBD2. Germline V gene sequence: CDR1 SNHLY, CDR2 FYNNEI. The CDR3 contains 16 residues. With V trimmed by 6 bases and J by 0 bases, 7 bases remained unmatched. The CDR3 here is CASSSPSGRPSYEQYF. CDR3 coding DNA: TGTGCCAGCAGCTCCCCTAGCGGGAGGCCCTCCTACGAGCAGTACTTC.

The V call is TRBV2, the J call TRBJ2-5, with D possibly being TRBD1 (6 bases). Trimming stripped 5 bases from V and 1 base from J, with 11 bases between. Looked up from germline, CDR1 is SNHLY and CDR2 is FYNNEI. CDR3 length: 14 residues. CDR3 region: CASSYPTGQETQYF. CDR3 DNA sequence: TGTGCCAGCAGTTACCCGACAGGCCAAGAGACCCAGTACTTC.